The sequence of this TCR beta chain was determined in a study of OX40 agonist ivuxolimab in advanced cancers. V was pared by 2 bases and J by 8 bases, with 7 bases between. Per germline, CDR1 SGHTA and CDR2 FQGNSA. The CDR3 is 12 residues long. The assay was immunoSEQ multiplex PCR, and TCRdb's table has in-frame clones only and misses some. The sample shows about 48,000 clones, around 90% of them seen only once. The chain uses TRBV7-2 and TRBJ2-1, with D unresolved. This TCR was recovered from an adult with an advanced solid tumor such as melanoma, head and neck, liver or kidney cancer. The sequencing used CD4+ or CD8+ T cells sorted from blood, collected in a trial of the OX40 agonist ivuxolimab. CDR3 protein: CASSLIGDEQFF. The CDR3, as DNA: TGTGCCAGCAGCTTAATTGGGGATGAGCAGTTCTTC.